This T cell receptor beta chain stems from a study of T cells in Graves' hyperthyroidism and ophthalmopathy (dated by TCRdb to about 2019). In the study overall: To identify distinguishing TCR V-J signatures, a discovery cohort of about 100 patients was used, comprising under 45 with Graves' ophthalmopathy and 57 with stable Graves' hyperthyroidism. According to the paper, TCR Vbeta CDR3 sequencing was carried out on over 130 peripheral blood samples, which came from fewer than 50 ophthalmopathy, about 75 hyperthyroidism and approximately 17 progressor patients. Thyroid tissue and blood T-cell repertoires from six Graves' hyperthyroidism patients were also compared in the study. Whether ophthalmopathy could be predicted prospectively was tested in an independent validation cohort made up of roughly 20 hyperthyroidism patients plus 17 patients who later progressed to ophthalmopathy. The 75 to 100 discovery patients were randomly divided into training and test sets at a 7:3 ratio. After blood sampling, hyperthyroidism patients were treated with methimazole at a starting dose of 30 mg daily, and ophthalmopathy patients were treated with high-dose intravenous methylprednisolone.

Graves' hyperthyroidism was defined as stable when no progression to ophthalmopathy occurred over 18 months of follow-up. Hyperthyroidism patients were aged 18 to 65 years and newly diagnosed, with disease duration of less than 2 months. Any patient with an uncontrolled infection, another autoimmune disease, pregnancy or lactation was excluded. Diagnoses relied on clinical symptoms, serum thyroxine and TRAb, thyroid ultrasound and orbital computed tomography. Trizol reagent was used to extract total RNA, and RNA quality was then checked on an Agilent 2100 Bioanalyzer. TCR beta CDR3 regions were amplified from RNA transcripts. The first round of RT-PCR for the TCR CDR3 was performed with the HTBI primer set and the Qiagen OneStep RT-PCR kit. Libraries were constructed in a second round of multiplex PCR, after which size selection and purification were performed. Libraries were sequenced paired-end with 100 bp reads on an Illumina HiSeq2000. Concerning the study's data processing: SOAPnuke was used to process the raw data, with reads discarded if the reads contained adapters or uncalled bases, had a mean Phred below 15, or lacked an exact constant-primer or identifier match. COPE v1.2.5 was used to merge the high-quality paired reads, and each unique nucleotide sequence was defined as a clonotype. MiTCR v1.1 was used to align clonotypes to the IMGT TRBV, TRBD and TRBJ reference segments. Only V-J combinations with frequency above 0.0001, covering 99.2% of repertoires, were analysed. The TCS score was defined as the ratio of F50 (clonal expansion) to E x V (chaos), calculated using BLOSUM62-based TCRdist between CDR3 peptides within each V-J. Welch's t-statistics and random forest reduced 450 to 600 V-J features to roughly 13, which were used in a naive Bayes classifier (R e1071). The public reads were reprocessed in TCRdb via fastp at Q25 and MiXCR, keeping in-frame beta chains. Rows matching on CDR3 protein sequence are summarized as one entry with the most common DNA and genes. The V and J calls were not made by the authors but by TCRdb's processing. Within this sample are hundreds of thousands of distinct CDR3 sequences, with 46% of them counted one time only. The ten largest clonotypes hold just under 8.5% of the sample.

Broader findings and caveats from the paper: In validation, the model predicted progression to ophthalmopathy with over 65% sensitivity and 72% to 75% specificity, a median of about six months before onset. Most expanded thyroid clonotypes (frequency above 0.001) were also detected in blood, a finding suggesting that blood repertoires may reflect thyroid immune responses. Sample size was not statistically predetermined, and investigators were not blinded to group allocation. A 13 V-J signature model separated ophthalmopathy from stable hyperthyroidism, with 87.88% sensitivity and 81.08% specificity in cross-validation and 80%/75% in testing.

For CDR1 and CDR2, the germline V gene lists KGHDR and SFDVKD. The CDR3 contains 15 residues, cysteine and phenylalanine counted. Only the CDR3 DNA is retained, 45 bases long and in frame from the first base. Unmatched junction bases come to 6, with V trimmed by 4 bases and J by 6 bases. This clonotype came up many times. Its antigen is unknown. No much larger clone is present one base from it, and per-base qualities are unavailable. The chain was built from TRBV24-1 and TRBJ1-2, with 11 bases in between that match TRBD1. The TCR originated in a woman aged 18-35 years with Graves' hyperthyroidism. Donor details come from another sample of the same person, matched by shared clones. The sample taken for sequencing was peripheral blood or thyroid tissue (not recorded which). DNA sequence: TGTGCCACCAGTGACCCGGGACAGGGGGTTCATGGCTACACCTTC. Its translation reads: CATSDPGQGVHGYTF.